Following are 12 T cell receptor beta chains from one sample sequenced in a study of Ad26.COV2.S vaccination and SARS-CoV-2 variants. Treatment: roughly 20 received Ad26.COV2.S at low or high dose, single or two shots; roughly 5 received placebo; per-sample allocation not given. Day 63 after the first injection of vaccine or placebo was the sampling time. The method was immunoSEQ multiplex PCR; TCRdb's version includes in-frame clones alone and lacks a portion of them. Among 250,000 to 300,000 clones, roughly 86% were seen once, and the ten largest hold under 4%. The sequences come from peripheral blood, collected in a trial of Ad26.COV2.S vaccine versus placebo. The receptors derive from a person aged 18-60 years who received the Ad26.COV2.S COVID-19 vaccine or a placebo.

This clone was counted once. The rearrangement links TRBV29-1 to TRBJ2-2; D is perhaps TRBD2 (6 bases). Germline V gene sequence: CDR1 SQVTM, CDR2 ANQGSEA. V lost 4 bases and J lost 0, with 9 bases in between. The length of the CDR3 is 14 residues. CDR3 residues: CSVVVAANTGELFF. CDR3 coding DNA: TGCAGCGTTGTGGTAGCGGCGAACACCGGGGAGCTGTTTTTT.

The rearrangement joins TRBV25-1 to TRBJ1-3; 8 bases fit TRBD1. The CDR3 spans 16 residues. CDR1 and CDR2 (germline): MGHDK, SYGVNS. Trimming cost V 3 bases and J 3 bases; bases outside gene matches: 7. This CDR3 reads CASSDRGRGLGNTIYF. CDR3 DNA sequence: TGTGCCAGCAGTGACAGGGGCAGGGGGCTTGGAAACACCATATATTTT.

V and J are TRBV12-3 or TRBV12-4 and TRBJ2-7; D ambiguous. V was pared by 1 base and J by 6 bases, with 7 bases between. The CDR3 totals 12 residues. The CDR3 sequence: CASSLGGGEQYF. The CDR3 coding sequence is TGTGCCAGCAGTTTAGGGGGTGGCGAGCAGTACTTC.

This chain connects TRBV7-6 to TRBJ1-2, with a tentative D call TRBD1 (6 bases). V shed 8 bases and J shed 3 bases, with 13 bases lying between them. The CDR3 consists of 13 residues. Looked up from germline, CDR1 is SGHVS and CDR2 is FNYEAQ. The DNA for the CDR3 is TGTGCCAGCGGCGACAGGACCGACTATGGCTACACCTTC. Translating gives CASGDRTDYGYTF. Full variable domain (rest looked up from reference TRBV7-6 and TRBJ1-2): GAGVSQSPRYKVTKRGQDVALRCDPISGHVSLYWYRQALGQGPEFLTYFNYEAQQDKSGLPNDRFSAERPEGSISTLTIQRTEQRDSAMYRCASGDRTDYGYTFGSGTRLTVV.

The rearrangement uses TRBV3-1 (or the pseudogene TRBV3-2) and TRBJ2-7; D tentatively fits TRBD1 or TRBD2 (6 bases each). Germline V CDR1 and CDR2: LGHDT, YNNKEL (reference sequence). This CDR3 has 13 residues. Trimming shortened V by 6 bases and J by 4 bases, and 13 bases separated the two germline ends. The CDR3 loop reads CASRGRDMYEQYF. CDR3 DNA sequence: TGTGCCAGCAGAGGGCGGGACATGTACGAGCAGTACTTC.

In DNA form, the CDR3 reads TGTGCCAGCAGCTTAGCCTGGCCCGCTAGGGAAAAACTGTTTTTT. Translated, it gives CASSLAWPAREKLFF. This chain connects TRBV7-2 to TRBJ1-4; D is unresolved. Trimming cost V 0 bases and J 8 bases, with 13 bases left between them. Per the germline V gene, CDR1 is SGHTA and CDR2 is FQGNSA. The CDR3 consists of 15 residues.

The V call is TRBV9, the J call TRBJ2-2, with D unresolved. The germline V and J ends were trimmed by 0 bases and 1 base, with 7 bases remaining between them. Germline V gene sequence: CDR1 SGDLS, CDR2 YYNGEE. This CDR3 region has 15 residues. The CDR3 nucleotides are TGTGCCAGCAGCGTAGGGACGGTGAACACCGGGGAGCTGTTTTTT. Its translation is CASSVGTVNTGELFF.

The gene calls are TRBV29-1 and TRBJ2-5; maybe TRBD2 (6 bases). This CDR3 has 17 amino acids. Germline V lookup: CDR1 SQVTM, CDR2 ANQGSEA. V was trimmed by 0 bases and J by 2 bases, leaving 19 bases between them. CDR3 DNA: TGCAGCGTTGAAGATCTTCGTAGGGGAGGCCCTCAAGAGACCCAGTACTTC. This sequence encodes CSVEDLRRGGPQETQYF.

This chain links TRBV6-5 with TRBJ1-4, with D unresolved. Germline lookup yields CDR1 MNHEY and CDR2 SVGAGI. CDR3 size: 14 residues. Trimming removed 2 bases from V and 8 bases from J, with 12 bases in between. The CDR3 here is CASSYRRAAEKLFF. The CDR3 DNA reads as TGTGCCAGCAGTTACCGGCGAGCAGCGGAAAAACTGTTTTTT.

The chain carries TRBV15 and TRBJ1-5; D call uncertain. The CDR3 is 14 amino acids. CDR1 LNHNV and CDR2 YYDKDF come from the germline V gene (reference sequence). The germline V and J ends were trimmed by 3 bases and 4 bases, with 10 bases remaining between them. As DNA, the CDR3 is TGTGCCACCAGCAGGTGGGGAGGGAATCAGCCCCAGCATTTT. It is translated as CATSRWGGNQPQHF.

This chain links TRBV2 with TRBJ2-3, with a possible D match to TRBD2 (5 bases). The CDR3 sequence is 13 residues long. Germline V gene data show CDR1 as SNHLY and CDR2 as FYNNEI. Trimming removed 3 bases at V and 3 bases at J, with 7 bases between. The CDR3 sequence: CASSDRTTDTQYF. Here the CDR3 DNA reads TGTGCCAGCAGTGACAGGACTACAGATACGCAGTATTTT.

The V and J genes are TRBV6-5 and TRBJ1-5; D call uncertain. CDR3 length: 13 residues. V lost 7 bases and J lost 7, with 14 bases in between. Germline V lookup: CDR1 MNHEY, CDR2 SVGAGI. This CDR3 reads CASILGIGQPQHF. CDR3 nucleotides: TGTGCCAGCATATTAGGTATAGGACAGCCCCAGCATTTT.